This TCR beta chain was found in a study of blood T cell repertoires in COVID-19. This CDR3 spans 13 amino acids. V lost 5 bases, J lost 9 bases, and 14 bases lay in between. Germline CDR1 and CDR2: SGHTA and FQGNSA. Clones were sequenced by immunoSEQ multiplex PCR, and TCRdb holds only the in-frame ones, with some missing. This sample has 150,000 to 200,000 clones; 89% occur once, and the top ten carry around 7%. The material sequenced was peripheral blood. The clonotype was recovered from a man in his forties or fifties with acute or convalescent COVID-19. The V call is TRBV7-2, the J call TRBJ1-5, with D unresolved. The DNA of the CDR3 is TGTGCCAGCAGCGCGGGGAGCGGGCGGCCCCAGCATTTT. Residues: CASSAGSGRPQHF.